The source of this TCR beta chain is a study of cytomegalovirus exposure and HLA in healthy donors. Whole-study findings and limits: Analyzed later, association rates of TCRs varied across HLA loci, with DRB1 most and HLA-C fewest.

PCR primers comprised 60 Vbeta and 13 Jbeta primers. Some clones are missing from TCRdb's copy, which holds only in-frame ones; the method was immunoSEQ multiplex PCR. The table includes 150,000 to 200,000 clones, 60% to 80% detected once. V lost 7 bases to trimming and J lost 7 bases, with 15 bases between them. CDR1 and CDR2 from the germline V gene are MNHEY and SVGAGI. The CDR3 spans 13 residues. In regard to this clone: The antigen is unknown.

The V gene is TRBV6-5, the J gene TRBJ2-3; tentative D call: TRBD2 (7 bases). The TCR sequence derives from a woman between 40 and 55 years old in good health and CMV-seropositive. Sequencing was performed on PBMCs. CDR3: CASNNAGAHTQYF. CDR3 sequence (DNA): TGTGCCAGCAACAACGCGGGGGCCCATACGCAGTATTTT.